The present T cell receptor beta chain was sequenced within a study of PD-1 blockade in classical Hodgkin lymphoma. The overall study: Patients received nivolumab 3 mg/kg intravenously every 2 weeks. General observations from the study: A significant rise in TCR diversity was seen by C4D1 for CD4+ cells but not for CD8+ cells.

As concerns this clone: The target antigen is unknown. This specimen includes other DNA sequences encoding the same CDR3.

Trimming took 0 bases from V and 4 from J, leaving 12 bases between them. The CDR3 is 16 amino acids. The germline V gene has CDR1 MNHEY and CDR2 SVGAGI. Each and every patient relapsed after autologous stem cell transplantation, and patients got differing brentuximab vedotin exposure. TCRdb's table, derived via immunoSEQ multiplex PCR, lists solely in-frame clones and lacks some. The repertoire has about 94,000 clones, approximately 89% of them found once; the top ten carry about 10%. The chain joins TRBV6-5 to TRBJ2-2; possibly TRBD2 for D (7 bases). This material consisted of peripheral blood mononuclear cells (PBMCs), taken before the second cycle of nivolumab. The sequence was obtained from a human donor with classical Hodgkin lymphoma. The CDR3 sequence: CASSYSAGASTGELFF. The DNA of the CDR3 is TGTGCCAGCAGTTACTCGGCGGGGGCCAGCACCGGGGAGCTGTTTTTT.